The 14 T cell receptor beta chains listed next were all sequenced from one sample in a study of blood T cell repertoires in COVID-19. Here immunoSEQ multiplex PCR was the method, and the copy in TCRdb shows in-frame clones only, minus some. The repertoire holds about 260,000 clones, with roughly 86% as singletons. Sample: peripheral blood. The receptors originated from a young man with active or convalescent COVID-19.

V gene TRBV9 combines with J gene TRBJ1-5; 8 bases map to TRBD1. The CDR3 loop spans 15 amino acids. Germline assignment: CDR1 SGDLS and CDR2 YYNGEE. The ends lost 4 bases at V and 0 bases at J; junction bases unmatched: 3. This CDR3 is CASSRTGSSNQPQHF. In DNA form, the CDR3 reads TGTGCCAGCAGCAGGACAGGGTCTAGCAATCAGCCCCAGCATTTT.

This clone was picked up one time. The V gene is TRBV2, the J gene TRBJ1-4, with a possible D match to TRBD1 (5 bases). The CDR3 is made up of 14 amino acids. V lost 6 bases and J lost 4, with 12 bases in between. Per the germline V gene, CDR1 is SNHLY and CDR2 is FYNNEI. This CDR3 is CASREGPYNEKLFF. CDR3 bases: TGTGCCAGCAGGGAGGGACCCTATAATGAAAAACTGTTTTTT.

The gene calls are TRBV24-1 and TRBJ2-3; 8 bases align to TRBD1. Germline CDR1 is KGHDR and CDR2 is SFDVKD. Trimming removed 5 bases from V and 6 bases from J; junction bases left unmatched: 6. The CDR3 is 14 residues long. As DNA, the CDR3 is TGTGCCACCAGTGGGACAGGGTGGGTGGATACGCAGTATTTT. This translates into CATSGTGWVDTQYF.

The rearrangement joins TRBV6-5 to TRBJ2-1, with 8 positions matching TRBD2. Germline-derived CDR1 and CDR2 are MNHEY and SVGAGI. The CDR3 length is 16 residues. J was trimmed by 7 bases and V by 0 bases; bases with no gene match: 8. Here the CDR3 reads CASSYSSGGAWNEQFF. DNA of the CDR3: TGTGCCAGCAGTTACTCTTCCGGGGGGGCTTGGAATGAGCAGTTCTTC.

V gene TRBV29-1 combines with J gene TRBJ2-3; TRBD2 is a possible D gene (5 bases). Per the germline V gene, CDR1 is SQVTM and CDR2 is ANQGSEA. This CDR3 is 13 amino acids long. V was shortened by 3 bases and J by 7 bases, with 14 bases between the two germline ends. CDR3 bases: TGCAGCGTTGATGGGCCGACGGGGAATACGCAGTATTTT. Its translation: CSVDGPTGNTQYF.

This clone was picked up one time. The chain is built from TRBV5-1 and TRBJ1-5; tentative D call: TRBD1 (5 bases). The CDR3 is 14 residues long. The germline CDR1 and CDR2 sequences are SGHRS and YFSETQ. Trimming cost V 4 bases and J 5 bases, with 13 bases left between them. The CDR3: CASSPQGLYQPQHF. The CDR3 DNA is TGCGCCAGCAGCCCTCAGGGATTGTATCAGCCCCAGCATTTT.

The CDR3 spells CASSLSRRVYGYTF. In DNA, the CDR3 is TGTGCCAGCAGTCTGAGTAGGCGGGTCTATGGCTACACCTTC. The rearrangement links TRBV6-5 to TRBJ1-2, with D unresolved. V lost 5 bases and J 4 bases, leaving 14 bases between the germline ends. The CDR3 sequence is 14 residues long. CDR1 MNHEY and CDR2 SVGAGI come from the germline V gene.

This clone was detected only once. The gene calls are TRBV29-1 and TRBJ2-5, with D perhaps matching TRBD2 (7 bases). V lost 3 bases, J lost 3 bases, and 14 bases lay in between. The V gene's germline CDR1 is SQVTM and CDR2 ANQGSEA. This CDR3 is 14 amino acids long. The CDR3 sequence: CSVEKGGGKETQYF. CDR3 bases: TGCAGCGTTGAGAAAGGGGGGGGAAAAGAGACCCAGTACTTC.

The DNA of the CDR3 is TGCGCCAGTCGGACAGGGCAAGAGACCCAGTACTTC. This translates into CASRTGQETQYF. J is TRBJ2-5 and V is TRBV10-2; 8 bases are shared with TRBD1. V shed 9 bases and J 2 bases; nucleotides not matched to a gene: 2. In germline, CDR1 is WSHSY, CDR2 SAAADI. The length of the CDR3 is 12 residues.

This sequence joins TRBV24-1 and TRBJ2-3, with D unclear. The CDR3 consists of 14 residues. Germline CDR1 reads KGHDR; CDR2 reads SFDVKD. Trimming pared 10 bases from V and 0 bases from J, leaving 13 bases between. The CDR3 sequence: CATGPATSTDTQYF. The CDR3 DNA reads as TGTGCCACTGGGCCGGCAACGAGCACAGATACGCAGTATTTT.

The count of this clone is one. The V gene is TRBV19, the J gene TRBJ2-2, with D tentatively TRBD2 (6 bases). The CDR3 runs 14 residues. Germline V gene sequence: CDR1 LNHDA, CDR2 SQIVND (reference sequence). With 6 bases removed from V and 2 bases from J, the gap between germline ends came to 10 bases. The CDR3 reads CASRQEGNTGELFF. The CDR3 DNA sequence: TGTGCCAGTAGGCAGGAGGGCAACACCGGGGAGCTGTTTTTT.

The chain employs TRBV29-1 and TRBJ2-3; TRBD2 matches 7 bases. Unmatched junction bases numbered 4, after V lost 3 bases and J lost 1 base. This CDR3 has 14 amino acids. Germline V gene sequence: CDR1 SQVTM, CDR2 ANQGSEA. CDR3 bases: TGCAGCGTTGAGGGGGGGTATGGCACAGATACGCAGTATTTT. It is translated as CSVEGGYGTDTQYF.

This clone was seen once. The CDR3 here is CARTKGALNYGYTF. The CDR3 nucleotides are TGTGCCAGGACAAAGGGGGCTCTCAACTATGGCTACACCTTC. The chain has TRBV2 and TRBJ1-2; TRBD1 matches 7 bases. The CDR3 runs to 14 residues. The ends lost 9 bases at V and 2 bases at J; junction bases unmatched: 9. CDR1 is SNHLY and CDR2 is FYNNEI in the germline V gene. Looking up the rest from reference TRBV2 and TRBJ1-2 gives the full variable domain: EPEVTQTPSHQVTQMGQEVILRCVPISNHLYFYWYRQILGQKVEFLVSFYNNEISEKSEIFDDQFSVERPDGSNFTLKIRSTKLEDSAMYFCARTKGALNYGYTFGSGTRLTVV.

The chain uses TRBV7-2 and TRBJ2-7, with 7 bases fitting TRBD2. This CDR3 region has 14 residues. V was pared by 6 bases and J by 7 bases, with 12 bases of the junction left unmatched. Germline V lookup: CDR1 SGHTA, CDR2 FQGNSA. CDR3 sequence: CASRRPGNGGEQYF. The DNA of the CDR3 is TGTGCCAGCAGACGACCTGGAAACGGGGGGGAGCAGTACTTC.